This is a list of T cell receptor beta chains from one sample in a study of post-analysis software for immune sequencing data. Each CDR3 protein is one row after TCRdb ran MiXCR on the PCR reads. The profile shows 750,000 to 950,000 distinct CDR3 sequences, about 45% of them singletons. Material: blood. The receptors were sampled from a girl between 5 and 17 years old with multiple sclerosis. Each CDR3 is given with its conserved first and last residue. Fields, in order: J gene, D gene, CDR3 length, clone size, V gene, CDR3 protein, CDR3 DNA. D genes are given only for firm matches. Expanded clones get a size class; other rows say once, few or many, or leave the size out.

J: TRBJ2-1; D: TRBD2; length: 15; size: .; V: TRBV7-2; CDR3: CASSLVLAGGNEQFF; DNA: TGTGCCAGCAGCTTAGTACTAGCGGGAGGCAATGAGCAGTTCTTC
J: TRBJ2-7; D: TRBD2; length: 21; size: .; V: TRBV20-1; CDR3: CSAQTSSPSYSTVRPLSEQYF; DNA: TGCAGTGCTCAGACTAGCAGCCCCTCATATTCAACCGTCCGCCCCCTCTCCGAGCAGTACTTC
J: TRBJ2-3; D: TRBD1; length: 17; size: .; V: TRBV7-3; CDR3: CASSLSTGQGNTDTQYF; DNA: TGTGCCAGCAGCTTATCTACCGGACAGGGGAACACAGATACGCAGTATTTT
J: TRBJ2-7; D: TRBD1; length: 15; size: few; V: TRBV7-9; CDR3: CASSLGGQLSYEQYF; DNA: TGTGCCAGCAGCTTAGGGGGACAGCTCTCGTACGAGCAGTACTTC
J: TRBJ1-5; D: .; length: 14; size: .; V: TRBV6-2/TRBV6-3; CDR3: CASKVGLGNQPQHF; DNA: TGTGCCAGCAAAGTGGGTCTGGGCAATCAGCCCCAGCATTTT
J: TRBJ1-1; D: .; length: 15; size: .; V: TRBV20-1; CDR3: CSAREWGRMNTEAFF; DNA: TGCAGTGCTAGAGAATGGGGCAGGATGAACACTGAAGCTTTCTTT
J: TRBJ2-1; D: .; length: 13; size: .; V: TRBV7-2; CDR3: CASSLVSLNEQFF; DNA: TGTGCCAGCAGCTTAGTTAGCCTAAATGAGCAGTTCTTC
J: TRBJ1-6; D: .; length: 13; size: .; V: TRBV15; CDR3: CATSDGYNSPPHF; DNA: TGTGCCACCAGCGACGGATATAATTCACCCCCCCACTTT
J: TRBJ1-5; D: .; length: 16; size: few; V: TRBV7-9; CDR3: CASSPGRGGANQPQHF; DNA: TGTGCCAGCAGCCCAGGGCGCGGGGGGGCGAATCAGCCCCAGCATTTT
J: TRBJ1-1; D: .; length: 15; size: .; V: TRBV7-8; CDR3: CASSPRGGPNTEAFF; DNA: TGTGCCAGCAGCCCCCGGGGGGGCCCGAACACTGAAGCTTTCTTT
J: TRBJ2-3; D: TRBD2; length: 15; size: few; V: TRBV6-6; CDR3: CASSSSGSGTDTQYF; DNA: TGTGCCAGCAGTTCCAGCGGGAGTGGGACAGATACGCAGTATTTT
J: TRBJ2-1; D: .; length: 14; size: .; V: TRBV21-1; CDR3: CASSKPLETSEQFF; DNA: TGTGCCAGCAGCAAACCATTAGAGACGAGCGAGCAGTTCTTC
J: TRBJ2-5; D: .; length: 11; size: .; V: TRBV30; CDR3: CAWSGGSGQYF; DNA: TGTGCCTGGAGTGGAGGTAGCGGTCAGTACTTC
J: TRBJ2-5; D: .; length: 15; size: .; V: TRBV18; CDR3: CASSLAGKTQETQYF; DNA: TGTGCCAGCTCACTCGCAGGGAAAACCCAAGAGACCCAGTACTTC
J: TRBJ1-2; D: .; length: 12; size: .; V: TRBV6-1; CDR3: CASSEGRYGYTF; DNA: TGTGCCAGCAGTGAAGGCCGGTATGGCTACACCTTC